This is a list of T cell receptor beta chains from one sample in a study of T cells in Graves' hyperthyroidism and ophthalmopathy. A single record per CDR3 protein comes from TCRdb applying MiXCR to the multiplex PCR reads. The repertoire holds more than 500,000 distinct CDR3 sequences, with roughly 15% as singletons. The sample was blood. The source of these receptors is a woman younger than 45 with Graves' ophthalmopathy. Each CDR3 is given with its conserved first and last residue.

j_call v_call cdr3_aa
TRBJ2-7 TRBV11-2 CASSSRSTSGRGYEQYF
TRBJ1-4 TRBV27 CASSSTPEIEKLFF
TRBJ2-3 TRBV28 CASSAHQGDTQYF
TRBJ2-1 TRBV3-1 CASSQGLLAGYNEQFF
TRBJ2-4 TRBV28 CASSLWGSGAKNIQYF
TRBJ2-7 TRBV2 CASSPIGFHEQYF
TRBJ2-7 TRBV6-1 CASSESGSLPYEQYF
TRBJ2-1 TRBV4-3 CASSQDEGTYNEQFF
TRBJ2-3 TRBV10-3 CAISGSKTGSIDTQYF
TRBJ2-7 TRBV12-3/TRBV12-4 CASSLKLEQYF
TRBJ2-2 TRBV28 CASSLRGWSGELFF
TRBJ2-5 TRBV10-3 CASVPDRGETQYF
TRBJ1-6 TRBV30 CAWTHNPQDGWYNSPLHF
TRBJ2-7 TRBV19 CASRSAYEQYF
TRBJ1-1 TRBV9 CASSVGGGKITEAFF
TRBJ2-5 TRBV12-3/TRBV12-4 CASSMTSGKETQYF
TRBJ2-1 TRBV20-1 CSASFGTSSYNEQFF
TRBJ2-7 TRBV25-1 CASSEWATSYEQYF
TRBJ1-4 TRBV3-1 CASSQDSRGREKLFF
TRBJ2-2 TRBV28 CASSDVRSTGELFF
TRBJ1-6 TRBV28 CATRGSPPLHF
TRBJ2-5 TRBV29-1 CSASRPRQGWKETQYF
TRBJ2-7 TRBV20-1 CSARGIADEQYF
TRBJ2-5 TRBV19 CASTSGQETQYF
TRBJ1-2 TRBV19 CVSTSNGGAGYTF
TRBJ2-3 TRBV19 CASRGGRFLRERSDTQYF
TRBJ2-1 TRBV19 CASSLRLLGQPEQFF
TRBJ2-7 TRBV29-1 CSVGGNGYEQYF
TRBJ1-2 TRBV6-2/TRBV6-3 CASRQGAGHYGYTF